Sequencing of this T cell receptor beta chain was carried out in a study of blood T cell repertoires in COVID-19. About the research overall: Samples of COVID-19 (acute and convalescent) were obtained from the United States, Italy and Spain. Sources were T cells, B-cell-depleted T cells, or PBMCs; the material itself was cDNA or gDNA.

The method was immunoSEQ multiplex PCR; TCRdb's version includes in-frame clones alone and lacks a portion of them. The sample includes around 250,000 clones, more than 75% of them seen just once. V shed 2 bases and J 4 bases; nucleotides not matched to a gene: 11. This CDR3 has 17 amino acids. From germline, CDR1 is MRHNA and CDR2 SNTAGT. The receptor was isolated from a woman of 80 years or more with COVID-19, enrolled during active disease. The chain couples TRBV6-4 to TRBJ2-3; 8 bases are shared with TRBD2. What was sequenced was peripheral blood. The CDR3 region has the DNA TGTGCCAGCAGTGACCACTTCGGGGGGGCAGCTGCAGATACGCAGTATTTT. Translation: CASSDHFGGAAADTQYF.